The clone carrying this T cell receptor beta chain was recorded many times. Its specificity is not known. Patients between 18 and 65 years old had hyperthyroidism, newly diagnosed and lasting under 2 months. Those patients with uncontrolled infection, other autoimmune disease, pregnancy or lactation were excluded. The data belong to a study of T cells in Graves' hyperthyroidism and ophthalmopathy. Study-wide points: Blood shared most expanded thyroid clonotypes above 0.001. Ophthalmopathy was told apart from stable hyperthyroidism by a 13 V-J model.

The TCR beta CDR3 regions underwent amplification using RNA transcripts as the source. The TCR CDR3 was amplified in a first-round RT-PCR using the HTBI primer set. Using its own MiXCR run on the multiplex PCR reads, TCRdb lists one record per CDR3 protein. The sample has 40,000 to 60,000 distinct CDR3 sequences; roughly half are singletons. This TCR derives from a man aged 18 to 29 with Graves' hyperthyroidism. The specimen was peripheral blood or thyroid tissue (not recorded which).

CDR3 bases: TGTGCCATCAGTGAATTGGGACAGGGCCCCTACGAGCAGTACTTC. It translates to CAISELGQGPYEQYF. The chain links TRBV10-3 to TRBJ2-7; 9 nucleotides agree with TRBD1. The CDR3 length is 15 residues. Germline-derived CDR1 and CDR2 are ENHRY and SYGVKD. V shed 3 bases and J 2 bases; nucleotides not matched to a gene: 5.